This T cell receptor (beta chain) was identified during a study of identical twins. In germline, CDR1 is SQVTM, CDR2 ANQGSEA. Trimming removed 4 bases from V and 6 bases from J; junction bases left unmatched: 8. The CDR3 spans 13 residues. Template switching introduced a universal primer site, and the cDNA bore unique molecular identifiers. Each CDR3 protein gets one entry after TCRdb re-called the 5' RACE reads with MiXCR. The sample records about 890,000 distinct CDR3 sequences, over 9% being singletons. Turning to this clonotype: Its antigen is not identified.

Whole-study results and caveats: Out-of-frame alpha sequences that twins shared showed excess low generation probability. Sequences that were beta out-of-frame showed weaker excess twin sharing. Whereas memory repertoires showed no such difference, abundant cord blood beta clonotypes carried fewer insertions.

This same sample was also part of a study on yellow fever vaccine responses in identical twins.

The material sequenced was PBMCs. V usage is TRBV29-1 and J usage is TRBJ1-1, with 7 bases that match TRBD1. This clonotype was sampled from a woman aged 18 to 35 in good health. In DNA form, the CDR3 reads TGCAGCGTTGGGACAGGAGGATTCGCTGAAGCTTTCTTT. It translates to CSVGTGGFAEAFF.